This entry describes one T cell receptor beta chain. Treatment given: oral pan-JAK inhibitor, 5-10 mg twice daily. Extracted RNA was reverse transcribed, and the resulting cDNA served as sequencing template. Only in-frame clones appear in the TCRdb table, and some are missing; sequencing was by immunoSEQ multiplex PCR. The table includes 95,000 to 110,000 clones, 84% detected once. The CDR3 has 14 amino acids. Germline lookup yields CDR1 SGHKS and CDR2 YYEKEE (reference sequence). With V trimmed by 4 bases and J by 6 bases, 6 bases remained unmatched. This record comes from a study of CD8+ T cells in alopecia areata.

V usage is TRBV5-5 and J usage is TRBJ2-2; 7 bases are a match to TRBD1. This clonotype originated in a human donor with alopecia areata. This specimen was CD8+ T cells sorted from blood, taken at week 24, from a patient treated with tofacitinib. CDR3: CASSQGGVAGELFF. The CDR3, as DNA: TGTGCCAGCAGCCAAGGGGGCGTTGCCGGGGAGCTGTTTTTT. The whole variable domain, filled in from reference TRBV5-5 and TRBJ2-2, reads DAGVTQSPTHLIKTRGQQVTLRCSPISGHKSVSWYQQVLGQGPQFIFQYYEKEERGRGNFPDRFSARQFPNYSSELNVNALLLGDSALYLCASSQGGVAGELFFGEGSRLTVL.